Listed below are T cell receptor beta chains from one sample, sequenced in a study of blood T cells in healthy people across ages. Each CDR3 protein is one row after TCRdb ran MiXCR on the 5' RACE reads. The top ten hold 30% to 40% of the sample, which has hundreds of thousands of distinct CDR3 sequences, under 70% seen once. The sequenced material came from blood. The receptors stem from a man between 60 and 75 years old in good health. CDR3s include the opening cysteine and the closing phenylalanine or tryptophan. A D gene is named only where the DNA matches it firmly. Only some rows state a clone size, as once, few, many or a class for expanded clones.

v_gene	abundance	d_gene	j_gene	CDR3aa	CDR3nt
TRBV6-1	.	TRBD1	TRBJ2-2	CASSTFSGTDYTGELFF	TGTGCCAGCAGTACCTTTTCCGGGACAGATTACACCGGGGAGCTGTTTTTT
TRBV7-8	.	.	TRBJ2-7	CASAQGSYEQYF	TGTGCCAGCGCCCAGGGATCCTACGAGCAGTACTTC
TRBV2	.	TRBD1	TRBJ1-2	CASRAGTGGYGYTF	TGTGCCAGCAGGGCCGGGACAGGGGGCTATGGCTACACCTTC
TRBV9	.	.	TRBJ2-5	CASNAQPSETQYF	TGTGCCAGCAACGCCCAACCCAGCGAGACCCAGTACTTC
TRBV7-9	few	.	TRBJ2-6	CASSLATDSGANVLTF	TGTGCCAGCAGCTTAGCAACCGACTCTGGGGCCAACGTCCTGACTTTC
TRBV3-1	.	TRBD1	TRBJ1-6	CASSPSDRRNSPLHF	TGTGCCAGCAGCCCTTCGGACAGGAGAAATTCACCCCTCCACTTT
TRBV12-3/TRBV12-4	few	.	TRBJ2-6	CASLRSGANVLTF	TGTGCCAGCCTCAGGTCTGGGGCCAACGTCCTGACTTTC
TRBV14	.	.	TRBJ2-5	CASSKGTLEETQYF	TGTGCCAGCAGCAAAGGGACTCTTGAAGAGACCCAGTACTTC
TRBV12-3/TRBV12-4	.	.	TRBJ2-3	CASKSREHTDTQYF	TGTGCCAGCAAGAGCAGGGAACACACAGATACGCAGTATTTT
TRBV29-1	.	.	TRBJ2-3	CSVSNTDTQYF	TGCAGCGTATCGAACACAGATACGCAGTATTTT
TRBV20-1	few	.	TRBJ1-1	CSAHSTALGNTEAFF	TGCAGTGCTCACTCGACAGCCTTGGGGAACACTGAAGCTTTCTTT
TRBV20-1	.	TRBD2	TRBJ2-5	CSAIEAGLAGETQYF	TGCAGTGCTATAGAGGCCGGACTAGCGGGGGAGACCCAGTACTTC
TRBV28	.	TRBD1	TRBJ1-5	CASSWDRFNQPQHF	TGTGCCAGCAGTTGGGACAGATTCAATCAGCCCCAGCATTTT
TRBV3-1	.	.	TRBJ1-1	CASSHNRDETEAFF	TGTGCCAGCAGCCACAACCGGGACGAAACTGAAGCTTTCTTT
TRBV12-3/TRBV12-4	.	.	TRBJ2-3	CASSRQPMDTDTQYF	TGTGCCAGCAGCAGACAGCCTATGGACACAGATACGCAGTATTTT
TRBV3-1	many	.	TRBJ2-3	CASSLDSGGSDTQYF	TGTGCCAGCAGCCTGGACAGTGGGGGGTCAGATACGCAGTATTTT
TRBV20-1	.	TRBD2	TRBJ2-7	CSASRLAGGPYEQYF	TGCAGTGCTAGTCGACTAGCGGGGGGCCCCTACGAGCAGTACTTC
TRBV2	.	.	TRBJ2-3	CASSESFASTDTQYF	TGTGCCAGCAGTGAATCCTTTGCTAGCACAGATACGCAGTATTTT
TRBV3-1	.	TRBD2	TRBJ2-1	CASSSHGGGNEQFF	TGTGCCAGCAGCTCCCACGGGGGGGGCAATGAGCAGTTCTTC
TRBV4-1	few	.	TRBJ1-1	CASSPGGVSTEAFF	TGCGCCAGCAGCCCCGGAGGGGTCTCCACTGAAGCTTTCTTT
TRBV6-1	.	.	TRBJ2-7	CASSFLRDQSYEQYF	TGTGCCAGCAGTTTTCTCCGGGACCAATCCTACGAGCAGTACTTC
TRBV28	.	TRBD1	TRBJ2-5	CASSFSSGTAQETQYF	TGTGCCAGCAGTTTTTCTTCCGGGACAGCACAAGAGACCCAGTACTTC
TRBV20-1	.	.	TRBJ2-5	CSAREPGGETQYF	TGCAGTGCTAGAGAACCAGGCGGGGAGACCCAGTACTTC
TRBV15	.	.	TRBJ2-1	CATSRAGAFNEQFF	TGTGCCACCAGCAGAGCGGGGGCTTTCAATGAGCAGTTCTTC
TRBV6-1	.	.	TRBJ1-2	CASSRGQSLRGGYGYTF	TGTGCCAGCAGCCGTGGACAGTCCTTGAGAGGGGGCTATGGCTACACCTTC
TRBV6-2/TRBV6-3	.	.	TRBJ2-3	CASRFTSTDTQYF	TGTGCCAGCAGATTTACCTCTACAGATACGCAGTATTTT
TRBV28	.	TRBD2	TRBJ2-5	CASTIAGSFGETQYF	TGTGCCAGCACCATAGCGGGGAGCTTTGGGGAGACCCAGTACTTC
TRBV28	.	.	TRBJ2-7	CASSQNRGSYEQYF	TGTGCCAGCAGTCAAAATCGGGGGTCCTACGAGCAGTACTTC
TRBV6-6	.	.	TRBJ2-4	CASSGDRNIQYF	TGTGCCAGCAGTGGAGACAGGAACATTCAGTACTTC
TRBV29-1	.	TRBD1	TRBJ2-5	CSVCQGAAEETQYF	TGCAGCGTTTGTCAGGGGGCTGCGGAAGAGACCCAGTACTTC
TRBV2	.	.	TRBJ1-2	CASHRGQGASYGYTF	TGTGCCAGCCATCGCGGGCAGGGTGCGTCCTATGGCTACACCTTC
TRBV6-6	few	.	TRBJ2-7	CASRPWAGTAYEQYF	TGTGCCAGCAGGCCTTGGGCCGGGACGGCCTACGAGCAGTACTTC
TRBV9	once	TRBD1	TRBJ1-6	CASSLGQGSNSPPHF	TGTGCCAGCAGCCTGGGACAGGGGTCGAATTCACCCCCCCACTTT
TRBV4-2	.	TRBD1	TRBJ2-7	CASSHAGGANYEQYF	TGTGCCAGCAGCCACGCAGGGGGCGCAAACTACGAGCAGTACTTC
TRBV5-1	many	TRBD1	TRBJ1-2	CASSPAGVLTGEDYGYTF	TGCGCCAGCAGCCCGGCTGGGGTTCTGACAGGGGAAGACTATGGCTACACCTTC
TRBV7-6	.	.	TRBJ2-1	CASSLGQLWSSYNEQFF	TGTGCCAGCAGCTTAGGGCAGCTGTGGAGCTCCTACAATGAGCAGTTCTTC
TRBV11-2	.	.	TRBJ2-5	CASSFGTGILKGETQYF	TGTGCCAGCAGCTTCGGAACCGGGATTCTAAAGGGGGAGACCCAGTACTTC
TRBV7-2	.	.	TRBJ2-7	CASSWSGETRYF	TGTGCCAGCAGCTGGAGCGGCGAGACCCGGTACTTC
TRBV6-5	few	TRBD1	TRBJ1-2	CASSRWTGRGYTF	TGTGCCAGCAGCCGATGGACAGGGCGCGGCTACACCTTC
TRBV28	few	TRBD1	TRBJ2-2	CASSPSQGADTGELFF	TGTGCCAGCAGTCCTTCACAGGGGGCAGACACCGGGGAGCTGTTTTTT
TRBV15	.	.	TRBJ2-5	CATSRDLGGRGETQYF	TGTGCCACCAGCAGAGATCTGGGGGGACGTGGTGAGACCCAGTACTTC
TRBV7-9	few	.	TRBJ2-1	CASTRANEQFF	TGTGCCAGCACCCGGGCCAATGAGCAGTTCTTC
TRBV5-5	.	.	TRBJ2-4	CASSTRGDIQYF	TGTGCCAGCAGCACGAGAGGGGACATTCAGTACTTC
TRBV5-5	few	.	TRBJ1-2	CASSYVTNYGYTF	TGTGCCAGCAGTTATGTTACTAACTATGGCTACACCTTC
TRBV5-1	.	.	TRBJ2-6	CTSSLDGSGANVLTF	TGCACCAGCAGCTTAGACGGCTCTGGGGCCAACGTCCTGACTTTC
TRBV3-1	few	.	TRBJ2-5	CASSPTRSRETQYF	TGTGCCAGCAGCCCCACTAGGTCCCGCGAGACCCAGTACTTC
TRBV27	few	TRBD1	TRBJ2-7	CASSARQGNYEQYF	TGTGCCAGCAGTGCCCGACAGGGGAACTACGAGCAGTACTTC
TRBV5-1	.	TRBD1	TRBJ1-2	CASSLDRTDRGGGYTF	TGCGCCAGCAGCTTAGACCGAACTGACAGGGGAGGGGGCTACACCTTC
TRBV9	.	TRBD2	TRBJ2-1	CASSVRASGGTNNEQFF	TGTGCCAGCAGCGTAAGGGCGAGCGGGGGGACTAACAATGAGCAGTTCTTC
TRBV4-1	.	TRBD1	TRBJ2-1	CASSQEGDSPWNEQFF	TGCGCCAGCAGCCAAGAGGGGGACAGCCCGTGGAATGAGCAGTTCTTC
TRBV1	.	.	TRBJ1-4	CTSSQDKGPDEKLFF	TGCACCAGCAGCCAAGATAAGGGGCCGGATGAAAAACTGTTTTTT
TRBV24-1	.	TRBD1	TRBJ2-3	CATSDAGQGSTDTQYF	TGTGCCACCAGTGATGCTGGACAGGGGTCGACAGATACGCAGTATTTT
TRBV12-3/TRBV12-4	once	TRBD1	TRBJ1-4	CASRQGEVEKLFF	TGTGCCAGCCGACAGGGGGAAGTGGAAAAACTGTTTTTT
TRBV4-2	few	TRBD1	TRBJ2-5	CASSRGQGKETQYF	TGTGCCAGCAGCCGAGGACAGGGGAAAGAGACCCAGTACTTC
TRBV6-6	few	TRBD2	TRBJ2-7	CASSSGLAGGREQYF	TGTGCCAGCAGTTCGGGACTAGCGGGGGGCCGTGAGCAGTACTTC